These 32 T cell receptor beta chains were sequenced from one sample in a study of blood T cell repertoires in COVID-19. Measured with immunoSEQ multiplex PCR; TCRdb has only the in-frame clones, and not every one. Among under 200,000 clones listed, approximately 87% were seen once. Sequenced sample: peripheral blood. These receptors were collected from a man between 40 and 49 years old with active or convalescent COVID-19.

The rearrangement joins TRBV7-9 to TRBJ1-3, with TRBD1 matching over 8 bases. Germline loops: CDR1 SEHNR, CDR2 FQNEAQ (reference sequence). With V trimmed by 5 bases and J by 4 bases, 7 bases remained unmatched. The CDR3 totals 15 residues. The CDR3 DNA sequence: TGTGCCAGCAGCCTGGACAGGGCGGAAGGAAACACCATATATTTT. It translates to CASSLDRAEGNTIYF.

The chain couples TRBV4-3 to TRBJ2-3, with D perhaps TRBD2 (6 bases). The germline V and J ends were trimmed by 1 base and 4 bases, with 6 bases remaining between them. Germline V gives CDR1 LGHNA, CDR2 YSLEER. There are 13 residues in the CDR3. CDR3 coding DNA: TGCGCCAGCAGCCAAGGGGAGGCAGATACGCAGTATTTT. Translation gives CASSQGEADTQYF.

This chain uses TRBV7-2 with TRBJ2-3, with 10 bases aligning to TRBD1. This CDR3 region has 16 residues. V gave up 2 bases and J gave up 1 base; unmatched junction bases: 3. Germline values: CDR1 SGHTA, CDR2 FQGNSA. CDR3 region: CASSLIGTGGTDTQYF. The CDR3 DNA sequence: TGTGCCAGCAGCTTAATTGGGACAGGGGGCACAGATACGCAGTATTTT.

This chain connects TRBV7-9 to TRBJ1-3, with D tentatively TRBD1 (5 bases). The CDR3 covers 14 residues. Germline CDR1 SEHNR, CDR2 FQNEAQ (reference sequence). V lost 4 bases and J lost 3, with 10 bases in between. The CDR3 nucleotides read TGTGCCAGCAGCTCCTCCCAGGGTGGAAACACCATATATTTT. Amino acid sequence: CASSSSQGGNTIYF.

The chain recombines TRBV7-9 with TRBJ2-7, with a possible D match to TRBD2 (5 bases). CDR3 length equals 13 residues. CDR1 and CDR2 from the germline V gene are SEHNR and FQNEAQ (reference sequence). V lost 5 bases, J lost 6 bases, and 14 bases lay in between. As DNA, the CDR3 is TGTGCCAGCAGCCCCGGGGTGGTGCGCGAGCAGTACTTC. Translating it yields CASSPGVVREQYF. Using reference TRBV7-9 and TRBJ2-7 for the parts outside the CDR3, the full variable domain is DTGVSQNPRHKITKRGQNVTFRCDPISEHNRLYWYRQTLGQGPEFLTYFQNEAQLEKSRLLSDRFSAERPKGSFSTLEIQRTEQGDSAMYLCASSPGVVREQYFGPGTRLTVT.

The rearrangement uses TRBV18 and TRBJ1-6; tentatively, D is TRBD1 (5 bases). Germline values: CDR1 KGHSH, CDR2 LQKENI. The CDR3 loop spans 16 amino acids. Deletions cut 2 bases from V and 7 bases from J, with 15 bases between. The CDR3 protein is CASSPTRGTGNSPLHF. The CDR3 DNA reads TGTGCCAGCTCACCAACTCGGGGGACGGGAAATTCACCCCTCCACTTT.

The chain carries TRBV3-1 (or the pseudogene TRBV3-2) and TRBJ2-7; maybe TRBD2 (5 bases). CDR1 and CDR2 (germline): LGHDT, YNNKEL (reference sequence). Between the trimmed V and J ends, which lost 0 bases and 7 bases, there was a span of 10 bases. This CDR3 region has 13 residues. The DNA of the CDR3 is TGTGCCAGCAGCCAAGATAGAGCGGCTGAGCAGTACTTC. It translates to CASSQDRAAEQYF.

The V gene is TRBV2, the J gene TRBJ2-7; the D gene is possibly TRBD2 (5 bases). Trimming shortened V by 7 bases and J by 3 bases, and 16 bases separated the two germline ends. The CDR3 length is 14 residues. Germline lookup yields CDR1 SNHLY and CDR2 FYNNEI. The CDR3 DNA reads as TGTGCCAGCACCGACCCGGGGTTTAGCTACGAGCAGTACTTC. It specifies CASTDPGFSYEQYF.

CDR3 coding DNA: TGTGCCAGCAGCCACGACCTGGGACAGATCTACAATGAGCAGTTCTTC. It encodes CASSHDLGQIYNEQFF. The chain recombines TRBV5-6 with TRBJ2-1; 7 nucleotides align to TRBD1. J was trimmed by 3 bases and V by 4 bases; bases with no gene match: 10. Germline loops: CDR1 SGHDT, CDR2 YYEEEE. This CDR3 spans 16 amino acids. Combining the CDR3 with reference TRBV5-6 and TRBJ2-1 gives the whole variable domain DAGVTQSPTHLIKTRGQQVTLRCSPKSGHDTVSWYQQALGQGPQFIFQYYEEEERQRGNFPDRFSGHQFPNYSSELNVNALLLGDSALYLCASSHDLGQIYNEQFFGPGTRLTVL.

The V call is TRBV3-1 (or the pseudogene TRBV3-2), the J call TRBJ1-5; 9 nucleotides align to TRBD1. The J segment lost 6 bases and the V segment lost 1 base, leaving 7 bases of the junction unmatched. From germline, CDR1 is LGHDT and CDR2 YNNKEL (reference sequence). CDR3 length: 16 residues. Here the CDR3 DNA reads TGTGCCAGCAGCCAAGGTGAGGGACAGGGTGGTCAGCCCCAGCATTTT. It codes for CASSQGEGQGGQPQHF.

The chain couples TRBV5-6 to TRBJ2-6, with TRBD1 identical over 7 bases. Germline V gene lookup returns CDR1 SGHDT and CDR2 YYEEEE. J was trimmed by 0 bases and V by 4 bases; bases with no gene match: 4. There are 16 residues in the CDR3. This CDR3 is CASSGTVFSGANVLTF. In DNA, the CDR3 is TGTGCCAGCAGCGGGACAGTTTTCTCTGGGGCCAACGTCCTGACTTTC.

The chain couples TRBV3-1 (or the pseudogene TRBV3-2) to TRBJ1-2; D is unclear. V shed 0 bases and J shed 2 bases, with 10 bases lying between them. CDR1 LGHDT and CDR2 YNNKEL come from the germline V gene (reference sequence). This CDR3 comprises 15 residues. The CDR3 loop reads CASSQDYSGNYGYTF. CDR3 DNA: TGTGCCAGCAGCCAAGATTATTCGGGAAACTATGGCTACACCTTC.

This clone was seen only a few times. The chain is built from TRBV20-1 and TRBJ1-1; TRBD1 is a possible D gene (5 bases). With 4 bases removed from V and 11 bases from J, the gap between germline ends came to 14 bases. The CDR3 has 11 residues. Germline values: CDR1 DFQATT, CDR2 SNEGSKA (reference sequence). CDR3 coding DNA: TGCAGTGCTACACTCCGGGACTTGGCTTTCTTT. Translation: CSATLRDLAFF.

The chain is built from TRBV3-1 (or the pseudogene TRBV3-2) and TRBJ1-3, with D unclear. CDR1 and CDR2 from the germline V gene are LGHDT and YNNKEL (reference sequence). This CDR3 region has 16 residues. The V end was cut by 0 bases, the J end by 3 bases, with 12 bases between. The CDR3 reads CASSQERVHRGNTIYF. In DNA form, the CDR3 reads TGTGCCAGCAGCCAAGAGAGGGTTCATCGTGGAAACACCATATATTTT.

The chain employs TRBV3-1 (or the pseudogene TRBV3-2) and TRBJ2-3; 8 bases line up with TRBD2. The CDR3 runs 16 residues. The ends lost 0 bases at V and 1 base at J; junction bases unmatched: 3. Germline CDR1 LGHDT, CDR2 YNNKEL (reference sequence). The CDR3 nucleotides read TGTGCCAGCAGCCAAGAATGGCGGGGGGGCACAGATACGCAGTATTTT. Translated: CASSQEWRGGTDTQYF.

This chain's CDR3 is CASSFDRGEPQHF. The DNA for the CDR3 is TGTGCCAGCAGTTTTGACCGGGGAGAGCCCCAGCATTTT. The chain links TRBV6-6 to TRBJ1-5; D not certain. The ends were cut back, 4 bases at V and 8 bases at J, with 12 bases in the middle. Germline V lookup: CDR1 MNHNY, CDR2 SVGAGI (reference sequence). The CDR3 is 13 amino acids.

This clone appeared once. V usage is TRBV28 and J usage is TRBJ1-2; D gene unclear. The V and J ends lost 2 bases and 4 bases respectively, with 8 bases between them. The CDR3 is 13 residues long. CDR1 is MDHEN and CDR2 is SYDVKM in the germline V gene. The CDR3 nucleotides are TGTGCCAGCAGTTTACCGGGTCCCTATGGCTACACCTTC. Translating it yields CASSLPGPYGYTF.

The rearrangement links TRBV28 to TRBJ2-7; TRBD1 matches at 9 bases. Germline assignment: CDR1 MDHEN and CDR2 SYDVKM. With 5 bases clipped from V and 5 bases from J, the junction kept 13 bases outside the gene matches. This CDR3 comprises 16 residues. CDR3 sequence reads: CASSPLGQGGIHEQYF. The CDR3 DNA reads as TGTGCCAGCAGTCCCTTGGGACAGGGTGGAATCCACGAGCAGTACTTC.

In this sample, this clone turned up a few times. V is TRBV6-5 and J is TRBJ1-1; possible D gene TRBD1, 6 bases. The CDR3 loop spans 14 amino acids. Between the trimmed V and J ends, which lost 5 bases and 1 base, there was a span of 11 bases. Germline CDR1 MNHEY, CDR2 SVGAGI. Here the CDR3 DNA reads TGTGCCAGCAGTACCACGGACAGGAACACTGAAGCTTTCTTT. Its translation: CASSTTDRNTEAFF.

The chain employs TRBV6-6 and TRBJ1-3, with TRBD1 matching over 7 bases. J lost 0 bases, V lost 6 bases, and 11 bases had no gene match. Germline-derived CDR1 and CDR2 are MNHNY and SVGAGI (reference sequence). This CDR3 spans 17 amino acids. CDR3: CASSRQSTGNSGNTIYF. CDR3 DNA sequence: TGTGCCAGCAGCCGACAATCGACAGGGAACTCTGGAAACACCATATATTTT.

Written as DNA, the CDR3 is TGCAGCGCTACCTTTCAGGGTACTGAAGCTTTCTTT. It translates to CSATFQGTEAFF. This rearrangement joins TRBV29-1 to TRBJ1-1; a weak D match, TRBD1 (5 bases). Per germline, CDR1 SQVTM and CDR2 ANQGSEA. V was trimmed by 7 bases and J by 5 bases, leaving 14 bases between them. The CDR3 extends over 12 amino acids. The full variable domain, in which reference TRBV29-1 and TRBJ1-1 provide the parts outside the CDR3, is SAVISQKPSRDICQRGTSLTIQCQVDSQVTMMFWYRQQPGQSLTLIATANQGSEATYESGFVIDKFPISRPNLTFSTLTVSNMSPEDSSIYLCSATFQGTEAFFGQGTRLTVV.

The CDR3 spells CASNLREMNTEAFF. CDR3 in DNA: TGTGCCAGCAACCTCAGGGAAATGAACACTGAAGCTTTCTTT. This chain uses TRBV7-9 with TRBJ1-1; the D gene is possibly TRBD1 (5 bases). CDR3 length equals 14 residues. The ends were cut back, 7 bases at V and 0 bases at J, with 12 bases in the middle. The germline CDR1 and CDR2 sequences are SEHNR and FQNEAQ (reference sequence).

This chain uses TRBV5-8 with TRBJ1-6, with TRBD1 identical over 9 bases. V shed 3 bases and J 7 bases; nucleotides not matched to a gene: 5. From germline, CDR1 is SGHTS and CDR2 YDEGEE. The CDR3 runs 15 residues. This chain's CDR3 is CASSYGQGRNSPLHF. CDR3 coding DNA: TGTGCCAGCAGCTACGGACAGGGGAGAAATTCACCCCTCCACTTT.

Here the CDR3 reads CASSLGGGAGPGQYF. CDR3 sequence (DNA): TGTGCCAGCAGTCTGGGCGGGGGCGCAGGTCCGGGACAGTACTTC. V is TRBV6-5 and J is TRBJ2-7; possibly TRBD2 for D (7 bases). Germline values: CDR1 MNHEY, CDR2 SVGAGI. CDR3 length: 15 amino acids. V was cut by 5 bases and J by 10 bases, with 24 bases left in between.

This chain joins TRBV19 and TRBJ1-2; D is ambiguous. From germline, CDR1 is LNHDA and CDR2 SQIVND (reference sequence). Trimming cost V 10 bases and J 5 bases, with 5 bases left between them. This CDR3 is 9 amino acids long. The CDR3, as DNA: TGTGCCACCGGGTATGGCTACACCTTC. Translated: CATGYGYTF.

The chain carries TRBV18 and TRBJ2-5, with a tentative D call TRBD1 (6 bases). Germline lookup yields CDR1 KGHSH and CDR2 LQKENI. V was shortened by 3 bases and J by 2 bases, with 10 bases between the two germline ends. This CDR3 contains 14 residues. The chain's CDR3 is CASSPGQGQETQYF. The CDR3 DNA is TGTGCCAGCTCACCGGGCCAGGGGCAAGAGACCCAGTACTTC.

V gene TRBV5-1 combines with J gene TRBJ2-7; 8 bases match TRBD1. The germline V gene has CDR1 SGHRS and CDR2 YFSETQ. V shed 0 bases, J shed 0 bases, and the junction held 2 bases outside the gene matches. The CDR3 sequence is 15 residues long. CDR3: CASSLEDRGSYEQYF. The CDR3 nucleotides are TGCGCCAGCAGCTTGGAAGACAGGGGCTCCTACGAGCAGTACTTC.

The J gene is TRBJ1-1, the V gene TRBV28, with 11 bases aligning to TRBD1. After removal of 5 bases from V and 7 bases from J, the junction contained 6 bases not matched to a gene. Germline V CDR1 and CDR2: MDHEN, SYDVKM. This CDR3 is 14 amino acids long. The CDR3 protein is CASSLGTGGNEAFF. CDR3 nucleotide sequence: TGTGCCAGCAGTCTGGGGACAGGGGGAAATGAAGCTTTCTTT. Looking up the rest from reference TRBV28 and TRBJ1-1 gives the full variable domain: DVKVTQSSRYLVKRTGEKVFLECVQDMDHENMFWYRQDPGLGLRLIYFSYDVKMKEKGDIPEGYSVSREKKERFSLILESASTNQTSMYLCASSLGTGGNEAFFGQGTRLTVV.

This clone was recorded a few times. The chain recombines TRBV30 with TRBJ1-6, with a weak D call TRBD1 (5 bases). This CDR3 is 15 amino acids long. Germline-derived CDR1 and CDR2 are GTSNPN and SVGIG (reference sequence). The V and J ends lost 3 bases and 7 bases respectively, with 16 bases between them. The CDR3 DNA sequence: TGTGCCTGGAGATCCGAGACCCAGGGCAATTCACCCCTCCACTTT. Translated: CAWRSETQGNSPLHF. Filled out from reference TRBV30 and TRBJ1-6, the complete variable domain reads SQTIHQWPATLVQPVGSPLSLECTVEGTSNPNLYWYRQAAGRGLQLLFYSVGIGQISSEVPQNLSASRPQDRQFILSSKKLLLSDSGFYLCAWRSETQGNSPLHFGNGTRLTVT.

The rearrangement joins TRBV6-5 to TRBJ1-6, with a tentative D call TRBD1 (6 bases). Germline lookup yields CDR1 MNHEY and CDR2 SVGAGI. The CDR3 length is 15 residues. V was clipped by 2 bases and J by 4 bases, with 9 bases between them. The CDR3 loop reads CASSYRGQYNSPLHF. The CDR3 nucleotides are TGTGCCAGCAGTTACCGCGGACAGTATAATTCACCCCTCCACTTT.

The chain carries TRBV2 and TRBJ1-2; 7 bases map to TRBD1. Germline lookup yields CDR1 SNHLY and CDR2 FYNNEI. V trimming: 8 bases; J trimming: 4 bases; junction bases outside the gene matches: 4. CDR3 length: 12 amino acids. The CDR3 here is CASGRDSYGYTF. The DNA for the CDR3 is TGTGCCAGCGGAAGGGACAGCTATGGCTACACCTTC.

V usage is TRBV6-2 or TRBV6-3 and J usage is TRBJ1-6, with 11 bases identical to TRBD1. V dropped 4 bases and J dropped 2; count of bases not matched to a gene: 13. The germline CDR1 and CDR2 sequences are MNHEY and SVGEGT. The CDR3 extends over 20 amino acids. The CDR3 region is CASSWRPGTGGEAYNSPLHF. CDR3 bases: TGTGCCAGCAGTTGGAGACCTGGGACAGGGGGAGAGGCCTATAATTCACCCCTCCACTTT.